The 4 T cell receptor beta chains given below trace back to one sample, sequenced in a study of blood T cell repertoires in COVID-19. Repertoires were generated with immunoSEQ multiplex PCR, while TCRdb's copy carries only in-frame clones and drops some. The sample contains 190,000 or so clones, approximately 86% of which appear only once. Sequencing used peripheral blood. The receptors come from a woman between 25 and 40 years old with active or convalescent COVID-19.

This clone was seen a few times. The same CDR3 is also encoded by other DNA sequences in this sample. The V gene is TRBV6-1, the J gene TRBJ2-7; 9 nucleotides line up with TRBD1. Germline V CDR1 and CDR2: MNHNS, SASEGT. V shed 1 base, J shed 4 bases, and the junction held 2 bases outside the gene matches. This CDR3 has 14 amino acids. CDR3 region: CASSEDRGRYEQYF. The CDR3 nucleotides are TGTGCCAGCAGTGAAGACAGGGGGCGTTACGAGCAGTACTTC.

The J gene is TRBJ2-7, the V gene TRBV2; perhaps TRBD2 as D (5 bases). Germline V gives CDR1 SNHLY, CDR2 FYNNEI. Trimming removed 2 bases from V and 7 bases from J, with 12 bases in between. There are 13 residues in the CDR3. CDR3 DNA sequence: TGTGCCAGCAGTGAACGGGGTTGGGCAGAGCAGTACTTC. It is translated as CASSERGWAEQYF.

This rearrangement joins TRBV11-3 to TRBJ1-4, with D unclear. V was cut by 4 bases and J by 5 bases, with 8 bases left in between. Germline values: CDR1 SGHNT, CDR2 YENEEA. This CDR3 is built from 13 residues. The CDR3 protein is CASSSTQNEKLFF. The CDR3 coding sequence is TGTGCCAGCAGCTCCACACAAAATGAAAAACTGTTTTTT.

In its sample, this clone was seen a few times. This chain joins TRBV28 and TRBJ1-1, with 8 bases aligning to TRBD1. The junction had 5 bases not matched to a gene; V was cut back by 6 bases and J by 5 bases. Germline CDR1 MDHEN, CDR2 SYDVKM. The CDR3 is made up of 13 amino acids. As DNA, the CDR3 is TGTGCCAGCAGCAACAGGGGGGAGACTGAAGCTTTCTTT. It translates to CASSNRGETEAFF.